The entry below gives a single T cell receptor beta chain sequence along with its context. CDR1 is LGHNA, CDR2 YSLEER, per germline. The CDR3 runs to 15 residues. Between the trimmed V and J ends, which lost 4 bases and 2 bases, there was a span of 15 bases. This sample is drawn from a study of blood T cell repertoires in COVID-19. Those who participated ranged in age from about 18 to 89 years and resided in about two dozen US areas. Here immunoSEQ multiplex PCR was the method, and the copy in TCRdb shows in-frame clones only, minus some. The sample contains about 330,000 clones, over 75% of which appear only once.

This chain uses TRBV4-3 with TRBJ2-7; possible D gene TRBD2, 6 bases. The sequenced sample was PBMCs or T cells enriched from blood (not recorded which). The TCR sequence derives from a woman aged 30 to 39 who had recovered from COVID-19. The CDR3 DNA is TGCGCCAGCAGCCCGGGGCGGGGCGGGACCTACGAGCAGTACTTC. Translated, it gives CASSPGRGGTYEQYF.